The TCR beta chain under discussion was sequenced for a study of early stage breast cancer tumors. Study overall: Among roughly twelve ER+/PR+/HER2- tumors, eight were ductal, four lobular.

Trimming at V came to 0 bases and at J to 0 bases, leaving 3 bases not matched to a gene. CDR1 and CDR2 from the germline V gene are SGHRS and YFSETQ. The length of the CDR3 is 18 residues. TCRdb's copy holds only in-frame clones and misses some; the assay was immunoSEQ multiplex PCR. This sample has about 6,000 clones; roughly 78% occur once, and the top ten carry under 14%. The adjacent normal breast tissue was taken about 2-4 cm from the tumor. Sufficient DNA from normal breast often required 100-300 mg tissue. The chain joins TRBV5-1 to TRBJ2-1; 13 bases line up with TRBD2. The specimen was normal breast tissue next to the tumor. This TCR came from a person aged 65 to 85 with breast cancer. CDR3 sequence: CASSLGTSGSSSYNEQFF. The CDR3 region has the DNA TGCGCCAGCAGCTTGGGGACTAGCGGGAGTAGCTCCTACAATGAGCAGTTCTTC.